The 16 T cell receptor beta chains below all came from one sample that was sequenced in a study of T-cell reconstitution after alpha-beta-depleted transplantation in children. Preparing the TCRbeta library involved the use of unique molecular identifiers. MiXCR, applied by TCRdb to the PCR reads, yields one record per CDR3 protein. The sample yields around 180,000 distinct CDR3 sequences, approximately 12% seen once. The sequencing used PBMCs, collected before TCRalphabeta/CD19-depleted stem cell transplant. All receptors derive from a boy younger than 10 with acute myeloid leukemia, due to receive a stem cell transplant.

This clonotype showed up many times. V usage is TRBV12-3 or TRBV12-4 and J usage is TRBJ1-6; D ambiguous. The V end was cut by 7 bases, the J end by 3 bases, with 19 bases between. The CDR3 covers 17 residues. The CDR3 region has the DNA TGTGCCAGCACCGACAACAGTGGTTTGGTCTATAATTCACCCCTCCACTTT. Its protein is CASTDNSGLVYNSPLHF.

This chain uses TRBV3-1 with TRBJ2-3, with 8 bases lining up with TRBD2. The CDR3 extends over 14 amino acids. Trimming took 5 bases from V and 6 from J; bases not matched to a gene: 7. Germline CDR1 and CDR2: LGHDT and YNNKEL (reference sequence). The DNA for the CDR3 is TGTGCCAGCAGCGCTAGCGGGCGGGGGGATACGCAGTATTTT. Translating gives CASSASGRGDTQYF.

This clonotype was found many times. The chain couples TRBV12-3 or TRBV12-4 to TRBJ1-5; D unresolved. Trimming cost V 3 bases and J 2 bases, with 8 bases left between them. This CDR3 has 14 amino acids. DNA of the CDR3: TGTGCCAGCAGTTTGTGGGAGGGCAATCAGCCCCAGCATTTT. Amino acids: CASSLWEGNQPQHF.

This clonotype was detected many times. V is TRBV5-1 and J is TRBJ1-4; 10 bases line up with TRBD1. The V gene's germline CDR1 is SGHRS and CDR2 YFSETQ. V shed 4 bases, J shed 8 bases, and the junction held 5 bases outside the gene matches. This CDR3 contains 14 residues. The DNA of the CDR3 is TGCGCCAGCAGCACCGGGACAGGGGAAGAAAAACTGTTTTTT. Translating it yields CASSTGTGEEKLFF.

This clonotype was detected ten times or more. The V gene is TRBV6-5, the J gene TRBJ2-1; 11 positions agree with TRBD2. CDR3 size: 14 residues. The trim removed 8 bases at V and 7 bases at J, leaving 7 bases unmatched. From germline, CDR1 is MNHEY and CDR2 SVGAGI. Here the CDR3 DNA reads TGTGCCAGCGTTAGCGGGGGGGCCAGGAATGAGCAGTTCTTC. As protein: CASVSGGARNEQFF.

This sequence joins TRBV20-1 and TRBJ2-7; D is perhaps TRBD1 (5 bases). The CDR3 has 15 amino acids. The germline CDR1 and CDR2 sequences are DFQATT and SNEGSKA (reference sequence). The DNA of the CDR3 is TGCAGCTGCGCCTTCCAGGGTGTTTCGCCCTACGAGCAGTACTTC. Its translation is CSCAFQGVSPYEQYF.

This clonotype occurred many times. V is TRBV20-1 and J is TRBJ1-2; D unresolved. This CDR3 comprises 12 residues. The V gene's germline CDR1 is DFQATT and CDR2 SNEGSKA (reference sequence). Trimming left V 6 bases short and J 7 bases short, with 15 bases between. As DNA, the CDR3 is TGCAGTGCCCAACCGTCCGGACGTGGCTACACCTTC. Residues: CSAQPSGRGYTF.

This clonotype showed up many times. The chain carries TRBV27 and TRBJ2-3; maybe TRBD2 (6 bases). Germline V gene sequence: CDR1 MNHEY, CDR2 SMNVEV (reference sequence). This CDR3 contains 16 residues. V shed 1 base and J shed 0 bases, with 11 bases lying between them. CDR3 sequence (DNA): TGTGCCAGCAGTTTATTTAGCGGCCTCAGCACAGATACGCAGTATTTT. Protein sequence: CASSLFSGLSTDTQYF.

This clonotype occurred many times. The chain employs TRBV5-1 and TRBJ2-7, with 7 bases fitting TRBD2. Germline lookup yields CDR1 SGHRS and CDR2 YFSETQ. There are 14 residues in the CDR3. The junction had 1 base not matched to a gene; V was cut back by 1 base and J by 0 bases. DNA for the CDR3: TGCGCCAGCAGCTTGAGCGGGGCCTCCTACGAGCAGTACTTC. It specifies CASSLSGASYEQYF.

At least ten counts were recorded for this clonotype. The chain couples TRBV29-1 to TRBJ2-7, with D possibly being TRBD1 or TRBD2 (6 bases each). Germline lookup yields CDR1 SQVTM and CDR2 ANQGSEA. The CDR3 runs 13 residues. The V end was cut by 7 bases, the J end by 5 bases, with 18 bases between. The CDR3 loop reads CSASGARSNEQYF. CDR3 nucleotides: TGCAGCGCTTCGGGGGCCAGGAGCAACGAGCAGTACTTC.

This clonotype was recorded at least ten times. The rearrangement links TRBV6-5 to TRBJ2-3; 10 positions match TRBD1. From germline, CDR1 is MNHEY and CDR2 SVGAGI. Trimming cost V 2 bases and J 3 bases; bases outside gene matches: 5. There are 16 residues in the CDR3. This CDR3 reads CASSYTRGQGTDTQYF. The CDR3 DNA reads as TGTGCCAGCAGTTACACCCGGGGACAGGGGACAGATACGCAGTATTTT.

The table lists this clonotype with many counts. This chain uses TRBV12-3 or TRBV12-4 with TRBJ2-7; D is perhaps TRBD2 (5 bases). This CDR3 has 13 amino acids. V shed 3 bases and J shed 3 bases, with 9 bases lying between them. The CDR3 spells CASSFSSSYEQYF. The CDR3 nucleotides are TGTGCCAGCAGTTTCTCTAGCAGCTACGAGCAGTACTTC.

J is TRBJ2-3 and V is TRBV6-5; 10 nucleotides align to TRBD2. The CDR3 extends over 18 amino acids. With 0 bases clipped from V and 8 bases from J, the junction kept 14 bases outside the gene matches. Germline V gives CDR1 MNHEY, CDR2 SVGAGI. CDR3 sequence: CASSYSNPAGGGYGTQYF. The CDR3 DNA reads as TGTGCCAGCAGTTACTCCAATCCAGCGGGGGGGGGATACGGTACGCAGTATTTT.

For this clonotype: A much larger clonotype is one base distant, so this may be a read error. The chain joins TRBV20-1 to TRBJ1-5; possible D gene TRBD1, 5 bases. The germline CDR1 and CDR2 sequences are DFQATT and SNEGSKA (reference sequence). The CDR3 loop spans 12 amino acids. V lost 6 bases and J lost 3, with 9 bases in between. The CDR3 protein is CSAGVFNQPQHF. CDR3 DNA: TGCAGTGCGGGGGTTTTCAATCAGCCCCAGCATTTT.

This clonotype has ten or more counts. CDR3 sequence (DNA): TGTGCCAGCAAGCGGGGTACGGACACCGGGGAGCTGTTTTTT. Translation gives CASKRGTDTGELFF. This chain connects TRBV7-2 to TRBJ2-2; TRBD2 aligns across 7 bases. The junction had 5 bases not matched to a gene; V was cut back by 7 bases and J by 3 bases. Germline V CDR1 and CDR2: SGHTA, FQGNSA. CDR3 length: 14 residues.

The J gene is TRBJ1-2, the V gene TRBV29-1, with D possibly TRBD1 on 5 matching bases. The CDR3 consists of 17 residues. The V end was cut by 1 base, the J end by 0 bases, with 18 bases between. The germline CDR1 and CDR2 sequences are SQVTM and ANQGSEA. The CDR3 region is CSVEVPAGPLSNYGYTF. The CDR3, as DNA: TGCAGCGTTGAAGTTCCCGCAGGGCCTCTTTCTAACTATGGCTACACCTTC.